This T cell receptor beta chain was documented in a study of control samples from healthy donors and cancer patients (dated by TCRdb to 2018 to 2021). Library method: the immunoSEQ multiplex PCR assay. TCRdb holds this immuneACCESS table with in-frame rearrangements only. Some clones are missing; in checked studies, unresolved V genes explain under half, and the rest has no known cause. This sample lists around 200,000 clones; 91% were detected once. The ten top clones hold about 1.4% of the sample. As for this clone: Its recognized antigen is unknown. Within one base of it there is no much larger clone, and no base qualities were kept.

Germline trimming: 4 bases from V, 0 bases from J; junction bases outside gene matches: 5. Per the germline V gene, SGHDN is the CDR1 and FVKESK is the CDR2. Counted from cysteine to phenylalanine, this CDR3 has 16 amino acids. The CDR3 DNA has 48 bases and is translated from base 1. Rearrangement joined TRBV14 to TRBJ2-1; 8 central nucleotides agree with TRBD2. The sequence derives from a woman in her twenties or thirties in good health. Specimen: blood. The CDR3 protein: CASSRYSGSSYNEQFF. The nucleotides read TGTGCCAGCAGCCGATACAGCGGGAGCTCCTACAATGAGCAGTTCTTC.